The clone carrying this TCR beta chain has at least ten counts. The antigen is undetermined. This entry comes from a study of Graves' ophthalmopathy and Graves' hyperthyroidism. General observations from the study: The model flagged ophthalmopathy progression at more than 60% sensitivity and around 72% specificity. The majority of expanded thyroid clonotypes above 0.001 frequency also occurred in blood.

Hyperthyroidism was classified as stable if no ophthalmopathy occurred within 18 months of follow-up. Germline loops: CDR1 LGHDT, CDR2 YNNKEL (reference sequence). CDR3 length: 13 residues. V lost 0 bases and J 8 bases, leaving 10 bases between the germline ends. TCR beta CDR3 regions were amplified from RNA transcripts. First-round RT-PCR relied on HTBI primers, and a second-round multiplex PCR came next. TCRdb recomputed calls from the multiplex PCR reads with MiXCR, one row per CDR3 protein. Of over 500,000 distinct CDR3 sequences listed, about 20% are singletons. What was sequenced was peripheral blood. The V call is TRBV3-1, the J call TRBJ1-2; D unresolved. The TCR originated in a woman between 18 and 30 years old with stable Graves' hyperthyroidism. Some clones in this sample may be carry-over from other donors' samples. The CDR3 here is CASSQEHSGGYTF. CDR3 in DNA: TGTGCCAGCAGCCAAGAGCACAGTGGCGGCTACACCTTC.